This T cell receptor beta chain was found in a study of cytomegalovirus exposure and HLA in healthy donors. Study-level information: From 190 million or so T cells, an earlier analysis saw approximately 110 million unique TCR beta sequences. Findings and limits, study-wide: TCR beta chains numbering under 200 were designated cytomegalovirus-associated.

With 60 Vbeta and 13 Jbeta primers, the PCR was carried out. As processed by the authors: There were around 80 million unique TCR beta chains by a later count, and approximately 12 million of them were shared. The method was immunoSEQ multiplex PCR; TCRdb's version includes in-frame clones alone and lacks a portion of them. D and trimming come from the DNA, and the V and J calls and clone size come from that table. Of some 130,000 clones in the sample, approximately 85% were seen once. Regarding this clone: Its specificity is unknown.

The clonotype was recovered from a woman aged 30 to 39 in good health and CMV-seropositive. Material for sequencing was PBMCs.

The CDR3 loop is CASRRDTEAFF. In DNA, the CDR3 is TGTGCCAGCAGACGGGACACTGAAGCTTTCTTT. The chain joins TRBV28 to TRBJ1-1; D gene uncertain. The CDR3 covers 11 residues. Germline CDR1 reads MDHEN; CDR2 reads SYDVKM. V shed 6 bases and J shed 3 bases, with 5 bases lying between them. Filled out from reference TRBV28 and TRBJ1-1, the complete variable domain reads DVKVTQSSRYLVKRTGEKVFLECVQDMDHENMFWYRQDPGLGLRLIYFSYDVKMKEKGDIPEGYSVSREKKERFSLILESASTNQTSMYLCASRRDTEAFFGQGTRLTVV.